Each of the 15 T cell receptor beta chains below was sequenced from the same sample in a study of blood T cell repertoires in COVID-19. Here immunoSEQ multiplex PCR was the method, and the copy in TCRdb shows in-frame clones only, minus some. The sample consists of fewer than 300,000 clones, 85% to 90% of them appearing once. Sequenced: peripheral blood. The receptor set was obtained from a human donor in a cohort sampled during active COVID-19.

The CDR3 spells CASSLGGQGVNEKLFF. CDR3 nucleotides: TGCGCCAGCAGCTTGGGCGGACAGGGGGTTAATGAAAAACTGTTTTTT. This chain connects TRBV5-1 to TRBJ1-4; 10 bases match TRBD1. After removal of 0 bases from V and 4 bases from J, the junction contained 3 bases not matched to a gene. Germline loops: CDR1 SGHRS, CDR2 YFSETQ. The CDR3 sequence is 16 residues long. The variable domain in full, with the rest retrieved from reference TRBV5-1 and TRBJ1-4, is KAGVTQTPRYLIKTRGQQVTLSCSPISGHRSVSWYQQTPGQGLQFLFEYFSETQRNKGNFPGRFSGRQFSNSRSEMNVSTLELGDSALYLCASSLGGQGVNEKLFFGSGTQLSVL.

This chain links TRBV29-1 with TRBJ2-1; 7 nucleotides match TRBD2. The CDR3 totals 11 residues. In germline, CDR1 is SQVTM, CDR2 ANQGSEA. With V trimmed by 7 bases and J by 10 bases, 7 bases remained unmatched. The CDR3 region is CSGAGVEEQFF. The DNA for the CDR3 is TGCAGCGGGGCGGGAGTAGAAGAGCAGTTCTTC.

The chain joins TRBV19 to TRBJ2-1; 13 positions agree with TRBD2. CDR3 length: 18 amino acids. The germline V gene has CDR1 LNHDA and CDR2 SQIVND (reference sequence). The ends lost 4 bases at V and 4 bases at J; junction bases unmatched: 10. Here the CDR3 reads CASSTGLAGEWWYNEQFF. The CDR3 DNA reads TGTGCCAGTAGTACAGGACTAGCGGGAGAATGGTGGTACAATGAGCAGTTCTTC.

The chain combines TRBV28 with TRBJ2-3; D unresolved. Germline V gene data show CDR1 as MDHEN and CDR2 as SYDVKM. CDR3 length: 12 residues. Deletions cut 5 bases from V and 4 bases from J, with 7 bases between. This CDR3 is CASSRSADTQYF. In DNA form, the CDR3 reads TGTGCCAGCAGTCGTTCCGCAGATACGCAGTATTTT.

V gene TRBV9 combines with J gene TRBJ1-1; TRBD1 agrees at 10 bases. The CDR3 loop spans 15 amino acids. V lost 0 bases, J lost 5 bases, and 4 bases stayed unmatched. The germline V gene has CDR1 SGDLS and CDR2 YYNGEE. The CDR3 loop is CASSVEGQGTTEAFF. The CDR3 DNA sequence: TGTGCCAGCAGCGTAGAGGGACAGGGGACGACTGAAGCTTTCTTT.

This sequence joins TRBV5-1 and TRBJ2-1; 9 bases are shared with TRBD2. This CDR3 has 13 residues. Germline CDR1 is SGHRS and CDR2 is YFSETQ. V shed 1 base and J 10 bases; nucleotides not matched to a gene: 3. The CDR3 loop is CASSLRLAGEQFF. For the CDR3, the DNA is TGCGCCAGCAGCTTGAGGCTAGCGGGGGAGCAGTTCTTC.

This rearrangement joins TRBV10-2 to TRBJ2-3, with 8 bases that match TRBD1. CDR3 length: 15 amino acids. The ends lost 3 bases at V and 7 bases at J; junction bases unmatched: 9. Germline loops: CDR1 WSHSY, CDR2 SAAADI. The CDR3 sequence: CASSDRDRSGYTQYF. The DNA for the CDR3 is TGCGCCAGCAGTGACCGGGACAGGAGCGGGTATACGCAGTATTTT.

The J gene is TRBJ1-1, the V gene TRBV18; 8 bases agree with TRBD1. After removal of 3 bases from V and 6 bases from J, the junction contained 9 bases not matched to a gene. In germline, CDR1 is KGHSH, CDR2 LQKENI. This CDR3 is built from 15 residues. The CDR3 protein is CASSPYPDRAAEAFF. CDR3 DNA sequence: TGTGCCAGCTCACCTTACCCGGACAGGGCGGCTGAAGCTTTCTTT.

The chain links TRBV24-1 to TRBJ2-3, with D possibly being TRBD2 (5 bases). The germline V gene has CDR1 KGHDR and CDR2 SFDVKD. The CDR3 length is 14 residues. V lost 9 bases and J lost 2, with 14 bases in between. Here the CDR3 DNA reads TGTGCCACCGGGGAGCGAGAAAACACAGATACGCAGTATTTT. Protein product: CATGERENTDTQYF.

In DNA form, the CDR3 reads TGTGCCAGCACAGGGACAGCCTACGAGCAGTACTTC. Its protein is CASTGTAYEQYF. The J gene is TRBJ2-7, the V gene TRBV28; 7 bases match TRBD1. The CDR3 totals 12 residues. The V gene's germline CDR1 is MDHEN and CDR2 SYDVKM. J was trimmed by 2 bases and V by 7 bases; bases with no gene match: 2.

V and J are TRBV19 and TRBJ1-1; 8 bases match TRBD1. V dropped 3 bases and J dropped 4; count of bases not matched to a gene: 4. Looked up from germline, CDR1 is LNHDA and CDR2 is SQIVND (reference sequence). The CDR3 is made up of 14 amino acids. The CDR3 region is CASSIGQGGTEAFF. The DNA for the CDR3 is TGTGCCAGTAGTATTGGACAGGGAGGCACTGAAGCTTTCTTT. The whole variable domain, remainder taken from reference TRBV19 and TRBJ1-1, is DGGITQSPKYLFRKEGQNVTLSCEQNLNHDAMYWYRQDPGQGLRLIYYSQIVNDFQKGDIAEGYSVSREKKESFPLTVTSAQKNPTAFYLCASSIGQGGTEAFFGQGTRLTVV.

DNA of the CDR3: TGTGCCAGCAGCCCACAAGGACTAGCGGGAGACGAGCAGTACTTC. It encodes CASSPQGLAGDEQYF. The chain recombines TRBV11-2 with TRBJ2-7, with TRBD2 matching over 13 bases. J gave up 5 bases and V 5 bases, and 6 bases lay outside the gene matches. Looked up from germline, CDR1 is SGHAT and CDR2 is FQNNGV. The CDR3 is made up of 15 amino acids. The variable domain in full, with the rest retrieved from reference TRBV11-2 and TRBJ2-7, is EAGVAQSPRYKIIEKRQSVAFWCNPISGHATLYWYQQILGQGPKLLIQFQNNGVVDDSQLPKDRFSAERLKGVDSTLKIQPAKLEDSAVYLCASSPQGLAGDEQYFGPGTRLTVT.

The chain joins TRBV18 to TRBJ2-1; a possible D gene is TRBD1 (5 bases). The CDR3 contains 15 residues. CDR1 is KGHSH, CDR2 LQKENI, per germline. V gave up 5 bases and J gave up 2 bases, with 13 bases separating them. The CDR3 spells CASSEDKGPYNEQFF. The CDR3 DNA is TGTGCCAGCTCAGAGGACAAGGGCCCCTACAATGAGCAGTTCTTC.

CDR3 region: CASSGPRNSPLHF. For the CDR3, the DNA is TGTGCCAGCAGTGGTCCACGGAATTCACCCCTCCACTTT. J is TRBJ1-6 and V is TRBV2; D uncertain. Germline V gives CDR1 SNHLY, CDR2 FYNNEI. CDR3 length: 13 residues. Trimming took off 4 bases at V and 7 bases at J, with 8 bases between the two ends.

The rearrangement joins TRBV24-1 to TRBJ2-1; possible D gene TRBD2, 5 bases. CDR3 size: 16 residues. Trimming removed 3 bases from V and 3 bases from J, with 14 bases in between. Germline assignment: CDR1 KGHDR and CDR2 SFDVKD. The CDR3 spells CATSDPGAAVYNEQFF. The DNA for the CDR3 is TGTGCCACCAGTGATCCCGGAGCGGCGGTCTACAATGAGCAGTTCTTC.